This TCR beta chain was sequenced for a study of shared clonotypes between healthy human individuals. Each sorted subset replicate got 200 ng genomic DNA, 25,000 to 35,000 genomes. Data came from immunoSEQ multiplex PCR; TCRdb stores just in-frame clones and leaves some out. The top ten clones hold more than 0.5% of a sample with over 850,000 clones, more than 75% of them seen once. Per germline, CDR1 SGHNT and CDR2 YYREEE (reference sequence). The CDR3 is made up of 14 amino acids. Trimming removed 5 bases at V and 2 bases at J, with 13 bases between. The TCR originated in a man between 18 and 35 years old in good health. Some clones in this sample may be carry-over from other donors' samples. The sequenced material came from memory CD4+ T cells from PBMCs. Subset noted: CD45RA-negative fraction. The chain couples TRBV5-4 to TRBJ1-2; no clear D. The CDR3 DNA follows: TGTGCCAGCAGTCACTTCAGAGAAAACTATGGCTACACCTTC. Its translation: CASSHFRENYGYTF.